A selection of T cell receptor beta chains follows, all from one sample in a study of TIL therapy for anti-PD-1-resistant metastatic lung cancer. This table comes from immunoSEQ multiplex PCR, and its TCRdb copy is limited to in-frame clones, with some not included. Altogether 45,000 to 75,000 clones are present, roughly 91% being singletons, with the ten largest covering 2.6%. Specimen: blood, collected at baseline. The receptors stem from a person aged 25-85 years with non-small cell lung cancer. CDR3s include the opening cysteine and the closing phenylalanine or tryptophan. D genes are given only for firm matches. Part of the rows lack a size; the others show once, few, many or a class for expanded clones.

clone_size	v_call	j_call	d_call	cdr3_nt	cdr3_aa
NA	TRBV19	TRBJ2-7	TRBD2	TGTGCCAGTAGCTCGGGACTAGCCTACGAGCAGTACTTC	CASSSGLAYEQYF
NA	TRBV6-2/TRBV6-3	TRBJ2-7	NA	TGTGCCAGCAGTAATACAGGGTCTTACGAGCAGTACTTC	CASSNTGSYEQYF
NA	TRBV4-1	TRBJ2-5	NA	TGCGCCAGCAGCCAAAAGGCCGACCAAGAGACCCAGTACTTC	CASSQKADQETQYF
once	TRBV14	TRBJ2-3	TRBD1	TGTGCCAGCAGCCAACGAACCCCTGGGACAGGGGGCGTTAAGTATTTT	CASSQRTPGTGGVKYF
NA	TRBV7-2	TRBJ1-3	TRBD1	TGTGCCAGCAGCCTCAGACAGGGTTCTGGAAACACCATATATTTT	CASSLRQGSGNTIYF
NA	TRBV3-1/TRBV3-2	TRBJ2-3	NA	TGTGCCAGCAGCCAAGAATCTTCCGATACGCAGTATTTT	CASSQESSDTQYF
NA	TRBV12-5	TRBJ2-3	TRBD1	TGTGCTAGCTACAAGGGACAGGGAACAGATACGCAGTATTTT	CASYKGQGTDTQYF
once	TRBV2	TRBJ2-7	TRBD2	TGTGCCAGCGGGAGGGATTCCTACGAGCAGTACTTC	CASGRDSYEQYF
NA	TRBV5-1	TRBJ2-1	TRBD2	TGCGCCAGCAGCTGGGGGACTTGGGTAGCGGGGAATGAGCAGTTCTTC	CASSWGTWVAGNEQFF
NA	TRBV4-1	TRBJ1-5	NA	TGCGCCAGCAGCCAAGAAGCCAGGGGCGGCAATCAGCCCCAGCATTTT	CASSQEARGGNQPQHF
NA	TRBV5-8	TRBJ1-6	TRBD1	TGTGCCAGCAGATTGAATATGGGACAGGGTAATTCACCCCTCCACTTT	CASRLNMGQGNSPLHF
NA	TRBV7-9	TRBJ2-5	NA	TGTGCCAGCAGCTTGAGACAGACACTCCAAGAGACCCAGTACTTC	CASSLRQTLQETQYF
NA	TRBV30	TRBJ1-1	TRBD1	TGTGCCTGGAGATCAGGGGGCAGGGCTTTCTTT	CAWRSGGRAFF
NA	TRBV6-2/TRBV6-3	TRBJ1-6	NA	TGTGCCAGCAGTTCCTCGAATTCACCCCTCCACTTT	CASSSSNSPLHF
NA	TRBV10-3	TRBJ1-2	TRBD1	TGTGCCATCAGTGCGGGACAGAGCACGGATGGCTACACCTTC	CAISAGQSTDGYTF
NA	TRBV6-5	TRBJ1-5	NA	TGTGCCAGCAGCCGACAGTTAAATCAGCCCCAGCATTTT	CASSRQLNQPQHF
NA	TRBV15	TRBJ2-4	NA	TGTGCCACCAGCAGAGAAACAGAGCCAGGGGACATTCAGTACTTC	CATSRETEPGDIQYF